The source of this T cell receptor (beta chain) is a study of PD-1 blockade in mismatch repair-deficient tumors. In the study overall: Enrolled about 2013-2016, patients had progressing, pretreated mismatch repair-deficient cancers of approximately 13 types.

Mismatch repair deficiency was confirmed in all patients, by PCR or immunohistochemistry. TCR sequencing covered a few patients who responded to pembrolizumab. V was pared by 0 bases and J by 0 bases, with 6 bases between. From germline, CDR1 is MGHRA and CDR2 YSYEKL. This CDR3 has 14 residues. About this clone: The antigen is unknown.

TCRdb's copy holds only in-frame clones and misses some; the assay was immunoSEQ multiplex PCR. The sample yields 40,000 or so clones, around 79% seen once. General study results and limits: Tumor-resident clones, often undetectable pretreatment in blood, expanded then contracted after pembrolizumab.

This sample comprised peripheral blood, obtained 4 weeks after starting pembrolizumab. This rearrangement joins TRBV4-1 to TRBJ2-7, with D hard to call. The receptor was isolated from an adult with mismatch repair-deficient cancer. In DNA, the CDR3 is TGCGCCAGCAGCCAAGACAGAAACTCCTACGAGCAGTACTTC. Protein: CASSQDRNSYEQYF.